These 31 T cell receptor beta chains were all obtained from the same sample, sequenced in a study of shared clonotypes between healthy human individuals. The repertoire was sequenced with immunoSEQ multiplex PCR; TCRdb's copy has only in-frame clones and lacks some. The sample includes about 1.5 million clones, approximately 97% seen only once; the top ten take 1.2%. The sample taken for sequencing was naive CD4+ T cells sorted from blood. Subset noted: CD45RA+ positively selected. The receptors were gathered from a man younger than 45 in good health.

This clone was seen a single time. Other DNA sequences in this specimen translate into the identical CDR3. The gene calls are TRBV5-4 and TRBJ1-1; D unclear. The germline V gene has CDR1 SGHNT and CDR2 YYREEE (reference sequence). The length of the CDR3 is 15 residues. Trimming took 0 bases from V and 1 from J, leaving 10 bases between them. CDR3 coding DNA: TGTGCCAGCAGCTTGGCCAAGACCGGGAACACTGAAGCTTTCTTT. Residues: CASSLAKTGNTEAFF. The full variable domain, completed using reference TRBV5-4 and TRBJ1-1, is ETGVTQSPTHLIKTRGQQVTLRCSSQSGHNTVSWYQQALGQGPQFIFQYYREEENGRGNFPPRFSGLQFPNYSSELNVNALELDDSALYLCASSLAKTGNTEAFFGQGTRLTVV.

Of note for this clone: The same CDR3 also results from other DNA sequences found in this sample. The rearrangement joins TRBV9 to TRBJ1-1; D not certain. CDR1 is SGDLS and CDR2 is YYNGEE in the germline V gene. V lost 0 bases to trimming and J lost 1 base, with 4 bases between them. The CDR3 runs 13 residues. CDR3 nucleotide sequence: TGTGCCAGCAGCGTAGGACGGAACACTGAAGCTTTCTTT. Encoded protein: CASSVGRNTEAFF.

This chain links TRBV18 with TRBJ2-5, with D maybe TRBD1 (5 bases). The germline V gene encodes CDR1 KGHSH and CDR2 LQKENI. CDR3 length: 13 residues. V was cut by 3 bases and J by 7 bases, with 12 bases left in between. This CDR3 reads CASSPRTLATQYF. In DNA, the CDR3 is TGTGCCAGCTCACCGAGGACACTGGCGACCCAGTACTTC.

Notes on this clone: Within the sample, other DNA sequences also encode this same CDR3. The chain combines TRBV5-1 with TRBJ2-7; D could derive from TRBD1 or TRBD2 (5 bases each). Germline-derived CDR1 and CDR2 are SGHRS and YFSETQ. Trimming shortened V by 0 bases and J by 2 bases, and 9 bases separated the two germline ends. The CDR3 runs 14 residues. The CDR3 sequence is CASSLGDGTYEQYF. CDR3 coding DNA: TGCGCCAGCAGCTTGGGGGACGGAACCTACGAGCAGTACTTC. Filled out from reference TRBV5-1 and TRBJ2-7, the complete variable domain reads KAGVTQTPRYLIKTRGQQVTLSCSPISGHRSVSWYQQTPGQGLQFLFEYFSETQRNKGNFPGRFSGRQFSNSRSEMNVSTLELGDSALYLCASSLGDGTYEQYFGPGTRLTVT.

The chain is built from TRBV27 and TRBJ1-2; D is uncertain. The CDR3 is made up of 13 amino acids. Germline V lookup: CDR1 MNHEY, CDR2 SMNVEV (reference sequence). V was cut by 3 bases and J by 13 bases, with 18 bases left in between. CDR3 nucleotides: TGTGCCAGCAGTTTTTCACAAAACCATCTCTGCACCTTC. It encodes CASSFSQNHLCTF.

The count of this clone is one. The chain recombines TRBV28 with TRBJ1-1, with D uncertain. Trimming removed 5 bases at V and 0 bases at J, with 7 bases between. The CDR3 runs 13 residues. Germline CDR1 reads MDHEN; CDR2 reads SYDVKM. The CDR3 is CASSEFMNTEAFF. CDR3 DNA sequence: TGTGCCAGCAGTGAGTTTATGAACACTGAAGCTTTCTTT.

The CDR3 DNA sequence: TGTGCCAGCAGCTTGGGGTCACTAGCGGGAGCGGCAGATACGCAGTATTTT. Its protein product is CASSLGSLAGAADTQYF. This chain uses TRBV5-8 with TRBJ2-3; the match to TRBD2 covers 11 bases. V lost 0 bases to trimming and J lost 4 bases; unmatched junction nucleotides: 7. The CDR3 length is 17 residues. Germline loops: CDR1 SGHTS, CDR2 YDEGEE.

The chain links TRBV6-6 to TRBJ1-1; D unclear. Germline lookup yields CDR1 MNHNY and CDR2 SVGAGI (reference sequence). The CDR3 is made up of 14 amino acids. V lost 0 bases and J lost 5, with 10 bases in between. DNA of the CDR3: TGTGCCAGCAGTTACTCGGCAGGAAGGACTGAAGCTTTCTTT. It yields the protein CASSYSAGRTEAFF.

The V gene is TRBV9, the J gene TRBJ1-5, with TRBD1 matching over 12 bases. The germline V gene has CDR1 SGDLS and CDR2 YYNGEE. The CDR3 is 16 amino acids. Trimming at V came to 3 bases and at J to 3 bases, leaving 4 bases not matched to a gene. The chain's CDR3 is CASSEGTGGNNQPQHF. CDR3 in DNA: TGTGCCAGCAGCGAGGGGACAGGGGGCAACAATCAGCCCCAGCATTTT.

This rearrangement joins TRBV18 to TRBJ2-7; 8 nucleotides agree with TRBD2. J lost 6 bases, V lost 1 base, and 5 bases had no gene match. The CDR3 consists of 14 residues. The V gene's germline CDR1 is KGHSH and CDR2 LQKENI. CDR3 loop: CASSPQSGRGEQYF. The CDR3, as DNA: TGTGCCAGCTCACCACAAAGCGGGAGAGGCGAGCAGTACTTC.

V is TRBV5-1 and J is TRBJ2-3; TRBD2 agrees at 7 bases. The ends lost 3 bases at V and 0 bases at J; junction bases unmatched: 16. Germline CDR1 is SGHRS and CDR2 is YFSETQ. The CDR3 runs 19 residues. CDR3 nucleotide sequence: TGCGCCAGCAGCTCCGGCCTGACTTCGGGGACTAAAAGCACAGATACGCAGTATTTT. This sequence encodes CASSSGLTSGTKSTDTQYF.

The gene calls are TRBV28 and TRBJ2-1, with 8 bases lining up with TRBD2. Germline V lookup: CDR1 MDHEN, CDR2 SYDVKM. With V trimmed by 2 bases and J by 2 bases, 2 bases remained unmatched. This CDR3 is built from 15 residues. CDR3 protein: CASSLSGSTYNEQFF. CDR3 nucleotides: TGTGCCAGCAGTTTAAGCGGGAGTACCTACAATGAGCAGTTCTTC.

The CDR3 DNA is TGTGCCAGCAGCTTACCGGGACTAGCGACAGATACGCAGTATTTT. Translation gives CASSLPGLATDTQYF. V gene TRBV7-2 combines with J gene TRBJ2-3; 10 bases map to TRBD2. This CDR3 contains 15 residues. The trim removed 2 bases at V and 3 bases at J, leaving 2 bases unmatched. CDR1 is SGHTA and CDR2 is FQGNSA in the germline V gene.

The chain links TRBV14 to TRBJ2-5; no reliable D call. Between the trimmed V and J ends, which lost 1 base and 2 bases, there was a span of 11 bases. The CDR3 has 15 residues. Per the germline V gene, CDR1 is SGHDN and CDR2 is FVKESK. CDR3 residues: CASSQGQVRQETQYF. CDR3 coding DNA: TGTGCCAGCAGCCAAGGTCAGGTGAGGCAAGAGACCCAGTACTTC.

The chain is built from TRBV5-5 and TRBJ2-7, with TRBD2 as a possible D gene (6 bases). Germline CDR1 and CDR2: SGHKS and YYEKEE (reference sequence). This CDR3 comprises 13 residues. The V end lost 4 bases, the J end lost 7 bases, and 15 bases lay between the germline ends. The CDR3 loop is CASSVGWREEQYF. CDR3 nucleotide sequence: TGTGCCAGCAGCGTAGGATGGAGGGAGGAGCAGTACTTC.

The chain couples TRBV28 to TRBJ2-7; TRBD1 is a possible D gene (6 bases). The CDR3 totals 12 residues. Per the germline V gene, CDR1 is MDHEN and CDR2 is SYDVKM. Trimming pared 5 bases from V and 6 bases from J, leaving 11 bases between. The CDR3 sequence: CASSGRGSEQYF. The DNA for the CDR3 is TGTGCCAGCAGTGGCAGGGGTTCCGAGCAGTACTTC.

This sequence joins TRBV5-1 and TRBJ2-1; 7 nucleotides line up with TRBD2. CDR3 length equals 15 residues. V shed 4 bases, J shed 7 bases, and the junction held 11 bases outside the gene matches. The germline V gene has CDR1 SGHRS and CDR2 YFSETQ. The CDR3 here is CASSPDPSGTNEQFF. Written as DNA, the CDR3 is TGCGCCAGCAGCCCGGACCCTAGCGGAACAAATGAGCAGTTCTTC.

This rearrangement joins TRBV14 to TRBJ2-1; 10 bases map to TRBD2. Per germline, CDR1 SGHDN and CDR2 FVKESK. This CDR3 spans 20 amino acids. V lost 3 bases to trimming and J lost 2 bases; unmatched junction nucleotides: 16. CDR3 sequence: CASSQARASGGDRTYNEQFF. The CDR3, as DNA: TGTGCCAGCAGCCAGGCCCGAGCTAGCGGGGGAGACCGAACCTACAATGAGCAGTTCTTC.

This chain joins TRBV6-1 and TRBJ1-5, with 7 bases aligning to TRBD1. Germline lookup yields CDR1 MNHNS and CDR2 SASEGT. This CDR3 is built from 15 residues. Trimming cost V 6 bases and J 5 bases; bases outside gene matches: 10. This CDR3 reads CASSRGTANHQPQHF. CDR3 in DNA: TGTGCCAGCAGCCGCGGGACAGCCAACCATCAGCCCCAGCATTTT.

The chain has TRBV7-3 and TRBJ2-2; D perhaps matches TRBD2 (5 bases). Germline V gene data show CDR1 as SGHTA and CDR2 as FQGTGA. The CDR3 loop spans 16 amino acids. V lost 2 bases, J lost 2 bases, and 12 bases lay in between. The CDR3 reads CASSLLGSANTGELFF. The CDR3 DNA is TGTGCCAGCAGCTTATTAGGTAGCGCAAACACCGGGGAGCTGTTTTTT.

The chain has TRBV7-9 and TRBJ2-3, with 8 positions matching TRBD2. Per the germline V gene, CDR1 is SEHNR and CDR2 is FQNEAQ (reference sequence). The V gene end was trimmed by 8 bases and the J gene end by 0 bases; junction bases not matched to a gene: 4. The CDR3 covers 14 residues. The CDR3 here is CASRASGSTDTQYF. The CDR3 coding sequence is TGTGCCAGCCGGGCTAGCGGGAGCACAGATACGCAGTATTTT.

On this clone itself: Other DNA sequences in the same sample also yield this CDR3. The gene calls are TRBV29-1 and TRBJ1-5, with TRBD1 identical over 9 bases. CDR1 SQVTM and CDR2 ANQGSEA come from the germline V gene. J gave up 4 bases and V 4 bases, and 2 bases lay outside the gene matches. The CDR3 covers 13 residues. The CDR3 loop is CSVVGQGNQPQHF. DNA of the CDR3: TGCAGCGTTGTGGGACAGGGTAATCAGCCCCAGCATTTT.

This rearrangement joins TRBV18 to TRBJ1-1; D may be TRBD1 (5 bases). V lost 3 bases, J lost 6 bases, and 11 bases lay in between. The CDR3 loop spans 13 amino acids. The germline gives CDR1 KGHSH, CDR2 LQKENI. DNA for the CDR3: TGTGCCAGCTCACCCGGGACGTTCGCTGAAGCTTTCTTT. Amino acid sequence: CASSPGTFAEAFF.

Regarding this clone: This specimen includes other DNA sequences encoding the same CDR3. CDR3 protein: CASSLTSGNNEQFF. The CDR3 DNA follows: TGTGCCAGCAGTTTGACTAGCGGGAACAATGAGCAGTTCTTC. V usage is TRBV28 and J usage is TRBJ2-1, with 11 bases aligning to TRBD2. CDR3 length equals 14 residues. V gave up 3 bases and J gave up 5 bases; unmatched junction bases: 0. The germline gives CDR1 MDHEN, CDR2 SYDVKM.

The chain joins TRBV9 to TRBJ2-1, with 8 positions matching TRBD2. The CDR3 is 16 residues long. The trim removed 0 bases at V and 4 bases at J, leaving 6 bases unmatched. In germline, CDR1 is SGDLS, CDR2 YYNGEE. The CDR3 sequence is CASSVAAGGGYNEQFF. The DNA of the CDR3 is TGTGCCAGCAGCGTAGCGGCGGGAGGCGGGTACAATGAGCAGTTCTTC. Full variable domain (missing parts from reference TRBV9 and TRBJ2-1): DSGVTQTPKHLITATGQRVTLRCSPRSGDLSVYWYQQSLDQGLQFLIQYYNGEERAKGNILERFSAQQFPDLHSELNLSSLELGDSALYFCASSVAAGGGYNEQFFGPGTRLTVL.

The chain is built from TRBV10-1 and TRBJ1-2; perhaps TRBD1 as D (6 bases). The germline V and J ends were trimmed by 6 bases and 8 bases, with 16 bases remaining between them. Germline CDR1 reads WNHNN; CDR2 reads SYGVQD (reference sequence). This CDR3 is built from 13 residues. The DNA for the CDR3 is TGCGCCAGCAGCCCCAAAAGGGGGAGCGGCTACACCTTC. This sequence encodes CASSPKRGSGYTF.

This chain joins TRBV5-1 and TRBJ2-5, with a possible D match to TRBD1 (6 bases). This CDR3 region has 13 residues. Between the trimmed V and J ends, which lost 4 bases and 3 bases, there was a span of 10 bases. Germline V gene data show CDR1 as SGHRS and CDR2 as YFSETQ. The CDR3 DNA is TGCGCCAGCAGCGGACAGCAAAAAGAGACCCAGTACTTC. Amino acid sequence: CASSGQQKETQYF. The full variable domain, completed using reference TRBV5-1 and TRBJ2-5, is KAGVTQTPRYLIKTRGQQVTLSCSPISGHRSVSWYQQTPGQGLQFLFEYFSETQRNKGNFPGRFSGRQFSNSRSEMNVSTLELGDSALYLCASSGQQKETQYFGPGTRLLVL.

The chain joins TRBV6-5 to TRBJ2-7, with TRBD1 as a possible D gene (7 bases). The CDR3 runs to 15 residues. Germline lookup yields CDR1 MNHEY and CDR2 SVGAGI. Trimming cost V 2 bases and J 5 bases, with 16 bases left between them. CDR3 sequence reads: CASSYAGGLWDEQYF. DNA for the CDR3: TGTGCCAGCAGTTACGCAGGGGGGCTATGGGACGAGCAGTACTTC.

V usage is TRBV10-3 and J usage is TRBJ2-7; 7 bases agree with TRBD1. Germline values: CDR1 ENHRY, CDR2 SYGVKD. The CDR3 length is 16 residues. J lost 4 bases, V lost 2 bases, and 11 bases had no gene match. The chain's CDR3 is CAISEPGQPVLYEQYF. CDR3 in DNA: TGTGCCATCAGTGAGCCGGGACAGCCGGTCTTATACGAGCAGTACTTC.

The rearrangement links TRBV5-8 to TRBJ2-7; 7 bases are a match to TRBD1. CDR3 length equals 15 residues. The germline CDR1 and CDR2 sequences are SGHTS and YDEGEE. The ends lost 3 bases at V and 1 base at J; junction bases unmatched: 7. The CDR3 bases are TGTGCCAGCAGCTACAACTACAGGGGATCCTACGAGCAGTACTTC. Amino acid sequence: CASSYNYRGSYEQYF.

The V call is TRBV2, the J call TRBJ1-2; TRBD1 is a possible D gene (5 bases). The germline CDR1 and CDR2 sequences are SNHLY and FYNNEI. Deletions cut 10 bases from V and 1 base from J, with 13 bases between. The CDR3 has 13 amino acids. This CDR3 is CAKSTDVNYGYTF. The CDR3 coding sequence is TGTGCCAAATCGACAGATGTTAACTATGGCTACACCTTC.